This T cell receptor beta chain was profiled in a study of blood T cell repertoires in COVID-19. Overall study: Donors in the United States, Italy and Spain gave samples during acute or convalescent COVID-19. PBMCs, B-cell-depleted T cells, or T cells were the source of the cDNA or gDNA that made up the material.

Authors' processing steps: Amplification from reference gene primers served as the basis for estimated nucleated cell counts. The data were produced by immunoSEQ multiplex PCR, yet TCRdb's version contains in-frame clones alone and is incomplete. D and trimming were read from the DNA, whereas the V and J calls and clone size are those reported in that table. The table includes 100,000 or so clones, roughly nine tenths detected once. Germline values: CDR1 LNHDA, CDR2 SQIVND (reference sequence). This CDR3 comprises 13 residues. J lost 7 bases, V lost 3 bases, and 3 bases had no gene match. The chain is built from TRBV19 and TRBJ1-2; 9 nucleotides agree with TRBD1. The clonotype comes from a man between 60 and 75 years old with acute or convalescent COVID-19. Sequenced sample: peripheral blood. Here the CDR3 DNA reads TGTGCCAGTAGTATCTACAGGGGGCGTGGCTACACCTTC. This gives the protein CASSIYRGRGYTF. Full variable domain (outside the CDR3, taken from reference TRBV19 and TRBJ1-2): DGGITQSPKYLFRKEGQNVTLSCEQNLNHDAMYWYRQDPGQGLRLIYYSQIVNDFQKGDIAEGYSVSREKKESFPLTVTSAQKNPTAFYLCASSIYRGRGYTFGSGTRLTVV.